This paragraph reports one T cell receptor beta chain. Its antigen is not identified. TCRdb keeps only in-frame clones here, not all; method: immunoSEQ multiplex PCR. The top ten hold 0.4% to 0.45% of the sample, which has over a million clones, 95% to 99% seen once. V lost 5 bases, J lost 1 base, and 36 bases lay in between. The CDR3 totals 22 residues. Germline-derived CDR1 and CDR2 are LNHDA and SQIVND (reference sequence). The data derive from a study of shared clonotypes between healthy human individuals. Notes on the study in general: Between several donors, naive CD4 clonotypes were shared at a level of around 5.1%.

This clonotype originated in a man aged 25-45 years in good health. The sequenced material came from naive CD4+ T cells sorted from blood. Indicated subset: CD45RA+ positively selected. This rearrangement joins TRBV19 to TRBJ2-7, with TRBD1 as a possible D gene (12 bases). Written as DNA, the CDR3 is TGTGCCAGTAGTTCCTGGGACAGGGGGCTAGCGGGAGGCCTCCGAGGGTCCTACGAGCAGTACTTC. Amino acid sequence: CASSSWDRGLAGGLRGSYEQYF.